Each of the 28 T cell receptor beta chains below was sequenced from the same sample in a study of cytomegalovirus exposure and HLA in healthy donors. PCR was performed using 60 Vbeta and 13 Jbeta primers. Here immunoSEQ multiplex PCR was the method, and the copy in TCRdb shows in-frame clones only, minus some. This sample has over 100,000 clones, with roughly four fifths found just once. Sequences were obtained from PBMCs. These receptors all stem from a female donor in good health and CMV-seropositive.

The chain carries TRBV18 and TRBJ2-5; TRBD1 is a possible D gene (6 bases). The assigned J gene may be wrong: the sequence end matches TRBJ2-7 better. Germline CDR1 and CDR2: KGHSH and LQKENI. There are 14 residues in the CDR3. This CDR3 is CASSPRQVADEQYF. In nucleotides, the CDR3 is TGTGCCAGCTCACCCCGACAGGTCGCCGACGAGCAGTACTTC.

The chain joins TRBV5-4 to TRBJ2-7; 9 nucleotides line up with TRBD2. CDR3 length: 15 residues. The germline V gene has CDR1 SGHNT and CDR2 YYREEE (reference sequence). The V segment lost 4 bases and the J segment 2 bases; nucleotides outside the gene matches: 7. Here the CDR3 DNA reads TGTGCCAGCAGCACACTAGCGGGTGGAGCCTACGAGCAGTACTTC. The encoded protein is CASSTLAGGAYEQYF.

J is TRBJ2-7 and V is TRBV10-3; 13 bases fit TRBD2. The CDR3 totals 13 residues. Germline loops: CDR1 ENHRY, CDR2 SYGVKD. V dropped 7 bases and J dropped 6; count of bases not matched to a gene: 3. The CDR3 loop reads CAITTSGRGEQYF. As DNA, the CDR3 is TGTGCCATCACCACTAGCGGGAGGGGCGAGCAGTACTTC.

This chain uses TRBV7-6 with TRBJ1-3; D gene ambiguous. V shed 0 bases and J shed 1 base, with 10 bases lying between them. The germline V gene encodes CDR1 SGHVS and CDR2 FNYEAQ. The CDR3 runs to 16 residues. CDR3 DNA: TGTGCCAGCAGCTTAGCATTGGCGGCTTCTGGAAACACCATATATTTT. It translates to CASSLALAASGNTIYF. Combining the CDR3 with reference TRBV7-6 and TRBJ1-3 gives the whole variable domain GAGVSQSPRYKVTKRGQDVALRCDPISGHVSLYWYRQALGQGPEFLTYFNYEAQQDKSGLPNDRFSAERPEGSISTLTIQRTEQRDSAMYRCASSLALAASGNTIYFGEGSWLTVV.

This clone was detected only a few times. The chain is built from TRBV7-3 and TRBJ2-1; 15 bases are a match to TRBD2. CDR1 SGHTA and CDR2 FQGTGA come from the germline V gene. This CDR3 contains 17 residues. After removal of 5 bases from V and 8 bases from J, the junction contained 10 bases not matched to a gene. CDR3 region: CASSPGLAGGAFHEQFF. The CDR3 DNA is TGTGCCAGCAGCCCTGGACTAGCGGGGGGGGCATTCCATGAGCAGTTCTTC.

This clone has just a few counts. V is TRBV13 and J is TRBJ1-2; TRBD1 agrees at 7 bases. The V gene end was trimmed by 5 bases and the J gene end by 1 base; junction bases not matched to a gene: 4. The CDR3 sequence is 14 residues long. Per the germline V gene, CDR1 is PRHDT and CDR2 is FYEKMQ (reference sequence). CDR3 protein: CASSKDRFNYGYTF. CDR3 bases: TGTGCCAGCAGCAAGGACAGGTTTAACTATGGCTACACCTTC.

This clone showed up just a few times. The gene calls are TRBV9 and TRBJ1-5; no definite D call. This CDR3 region has 16 residues. The germline V gene has CDR1 SGDLS and CDR2 YYNGEE. V was cut by 7 bases and J by 4 bases, with 21 bases left in between. This CDR3 is CASPWQAYLINQPQHF. In DNA form, the CDR3 reads TGTGCCAGCCCTTGGCAGGCCTACTTGATAAATCAGCCCCAGCATTTT.

The chain is built from TRBV6-1 and TRBJ2-7; no definite D call. The CDR3 contains 13 residues. Germline V CDR1 and CDR2: MNHNS, SASEGT. V was cut by 3 bases and J by 3 bases, with 9 bases left in between. The CDR3 region is CASSEAVHYEQYF. CDR3 nucleotides: TGTGCCAGCAGTGAGGCAGTACACTACGAGCAGTACTTC.

This clone was observed a handful of times. J is TRBJ1-1 and V is TRBV5-1; D is perhaps TRBD1 (5 bases). V shed 0 bases and J shed 5 bases, with 11 bases lying between them. The CDR3 covers 14 residues. Germline V CDR1 and CDR2: SGHRS, YFSETQ. The CDR3 nucleotides read TGCGCCAGCAGCTTGGGGGCAGCAGGGACTGAAGCTTTCTTT. Its translation: CASSLGAAGTEAFF.

V gene TRBV7-9 combines with J gene TRBJ2-7; D remains unclear. V was trimmed by 0 bases and J by 6 bases, leaving 9 bases between them. This CDR3 is built from 13 residues. Germline V lookup: CDR1 SEHNR, CDR2 FQNEAQ (reference sequence). Here the CDR3 reads CASSLASSGEQYF. The DNA of the CDR3 is TGTGCCAGCAGCTTAGCGAGTTCCGGCGAGCAGTACTTC.

The chain joins TRBV9 to TRBJ2-5, with D possibly being TRBD2 (6 bases). Germline loops: CDR1 SGDLS, CDR2 YYNGEE. With 4 bases removed from V and 1 base from J, the gap between germline ends came to 8 bases. CDR3 length equals 13 residues. In DNA, the CDR3 is TGTGCCAGCAGCCCGGGACTCCAAGAGACCCAGTACTTC. Its protein is CASSPGLQETQYF.

The chain has TRBV28 and TRBJ2-5; the D is unclear. Trimming left V 2 bases short and J 4 bases short, with 17 bases between. Germline V gene sequence: CDR1 MDHEN, CDR2 SYDVKM. The CDR3 is 16 amino acids. CDR3 amino acids: CASSLAVGGRGETQYF. CDR3 DNA sequence: TGTGCCAGCAGTTTAGCGGTTGGCGGTCGAGGAGAGACCCAGTACTTC. Full variable domain (missing parts from reference TRBV28 and TRBJ2-5): DVKVTQSSRYLVKRTGEKVFLECVQDMDHENMFWYRQDPGLGLRLIYFSYDVKMKEKGDIPEGYSVSREKKERFSLILESASTNQTSMYLCASSLAVGGRGETQYFGPGTRLLVL.

In its sample, this clone was seen once. This chain links TRBV28 with TRBJ2-6; 9 positions match TRBD1. This CDR3 region has 17 residues. V lost 6 bases to trimming and J lost 4 bases; unmatched junction nucleotides: 10. Germline CDR1 is MDHEN and CDR2 is SYDVKM. The CDR3 sequence: CASRSGTGSTGANVLTF. The CDR3 region has the DNA TGTGCCAGCAGATCCGGGACAGGGTCTACAGGGGCCAACGTCCTGACTTTC.

This sequence joins TRBV9 and TRBJ2-2, with D possibly TRBD1 on 6 matching bases. This CDR3 region has 15 residues. Germline values: CDR1 SGDLS, CDR2 YYNGEE. With 3 bases removed from V and 6 bases from J, the gap between germline ends came to 15 bases. CDR3 region: CASSEGQSNPGELFF. In nucleotides, the CDR3 is TGTGCCAGCAGCGAAGGACAGTCCAATCCCGGGGAGCTGTTTTTT.

This rearrangement joins TRBV2 to TRBJ2-1; 13 nucleotides align to TRBD2. The V gene's germline CDR1 is SNHLY and CDR2 FYNNEI. The CDR3 runs 16 residues. V was pared by 6 bases and J by 3 bases, with 5 bases of the junction left unmatched. For the CDR3, the DNA is TGTGCCAGCAGAGGACTAGCGGGAGAGTTCTACAATGAGCAGTTCTTC. Protein: CASRGLAGEFYNEQFF.

This clone appeared once. The gene calls are TRBV19 and TRBJ2-2; 9 bases are a match to TRBD1. The CDR3 runs to 14 residues. The V and J ends lost 8 bases and 3 bases, in that order; junction bases with no gene match: 4. The germline V gene encodes CDR1 LNHDA and CDR2 SQIVND (reference sequence). The CDR3 spells CASHRTGDTGELFF. Here the CDR3 DNA reads TGTGCCAGTCACAGGACAGGGGACACCGGGGAGCTGTTTTTT.

As for this clone: Other DNA sequences in the sample encode the same CDR3. The chain uses TRBV6-5 and TRBJ2-1; 7 bases line up with TRBD1. Per germline, CDR1 MNHEY and CDR2 SVGAGI. The CDR3 loop spans 14 amino acids. V shed 6 bases, J shed 3 bases, and the junction held 5 bases outside the gene matches. CDR3: CASSDRDIYNEQFF. CDR3 coding DNA: TGTGCCAGCAGCGACAGGGATATCTACAATGAGCAGTTCTTC.

The J gene is TRBJ1-1, the V gene TRBV18; a weak D match, TRBD1 (6 bases). This CDR3 has 13 residues. V dropped 4 bases and J dropped 5 bases, with 11 bases sitting between them. Germline V gene lookup returns CDR1 KGHSH and CDR2 LQKENI. Written as DNA, the CDR3 is TGTGCCAGCTCACTAGGACAGCCGACTGAAGCTTTCTTT. This translates into CASSLGQPTEAFF. Full variable domain (outside the CDR3, taken from reference TRBV18 and TRBJ1-1): NAGVMQNPRHLVRRRGQEARLRCSPMKGHSHVYWYRQLPEEGLKFMVYLQKENIIDESGMPKERFSAEFPKEGPSILRIQQVVRGDSAAYFCASSLGQPTEAFFGQGTRLTVV.

The chain combines TRBV7-9 with TRBJ2-1, with TRBD2 matching 7 bases. CDR3 length: 18 amino acids. J was trimmed by 0 bases and V by 6 bases; bases with no gene match: 14. In germline, CDR1 is SEHNR, CDR2 FQNEAQ (reference sequence). CDR3 sequence reads: CASRPRLARTSSYNEQFF. CDR3 nucleotides: TGTGCCAGCAGGCCCCGACTAGCCCGGACGAGCTCCTACAATGAGCAGTTCTTC.

This chain connects TRBV7-6 to TRBJ2-7; TRBD2 aligns across 10 bases. There are 15 residues in the CDR3. Germline V lookup: CDR1 SGHVS, CDR2 FNYEAQ. V shed 5 bases, J shed 3 bases, and the junction held 7 bases outside the gene matches. The DNA for the CDR3 is TGTGCCAGCAGCGAGCTAGCGGGGGCCCTCTACGAGCAGTACTTC. Translation: CASSELAGALYEQYF.

This clone came up a few times. The sample carries other DNA sequences with the same CDR3. The genes are TRBV4-1 and TRBJ1-3; D is unresolved. CDR1 is MGHRA, CDR2 YSYEKL, per germline. The CDR3 runs to 13 residues. Deletions cut 2 bases from V and 4 bases from J, with 6 bases between. CDR3 DNA: TGCGCCAGCAGCCAAACCAGGGGAAACACCATATATTTT. Amino acid sequence: CASSQTRGNTIYF.

This chain uses TRBV5-1 with TRBJ2-7, with TRBD2 identical over 13 bases. CDR1 and CDR2 from the germline V gene are SGHRS and YFSETQ. This CDR3 comprises 15 residues. Trimming took 5 bases from V and 4 from J; bases not matched to a gene: 6. The CDR3 region has the DNA TGCGCCAGCAGGCAGGGACTAGCGGGGCTATACGAGCAGTACTTC. Translating it yields CASRQGLAGLYEQYF.

The gene calls are TRBV5-4 and TRBJ2-5; 7 positions match TRBD1. Trimming removed 6 bases from V and 1 base from J; junction bases left unmatched: 6. CDR1 SGHNT and CDR2 YYREEE come from the germline V gene (reference sequence). CDR3 length: 14 residues. The CDR3 spells CASTEGQIQETQYF. Written as DNA, the CDR3 is TGTGCCAGCACCGAGGGACAGATCCAAGAGACCCAGTACTTC.

The rearrangement links TRBV7-6 to TRBJ2-2; 11 bases agree with TRBD1. This CDR3 is built from 18 residues. Germline loops: CDR1 SGHVS, CDR2 FNYEAQ. The V gene end was trimmed by 2 bases and the J gene end by 4 bases; junction bases not matched to a gene: 9. Written as DNA, the CDR3 is TGTGCCAGCAGCTTAAATCGCGGGGACAGGGGGTCCACCGGGGAGCTGTTTTTT. This gives the protein CASSLNRGDRGSTGELFF.

This chain connects TRBV7-9 to TRBJ2-7; D is uncertain. The germline V and J ends were trimmed by 6 bases and 9 bases, with 18 bases remaining between them. CDR3 length: 13 amino acids. Germline V gene lookup returns CDR1 SEHNR and CDR2 FQNEAQ (reference sequence). The DNA for the CDR3 is TGTGCCAGCAGAAGTGGAGCCGACCCCTTGCAGTACTTC. As protein: CASRSGADPLQYF.

This clone was found once. The chain combines TRBV14 with TRBJ2-7; 7 bases fit TRBD1. V shed 2 bases and J 6 bases; nucleotides not matched to a gene: 10. The CDR3 extends over 15 amino acids. Germline CDR1 reads SGHDN; CDR2 reads FVKESK. The CDR3 DNA sequence: TGTGCCAGCAGCCAACCCCGGGACCCAGGGGGCGAGCAGTACTTC. Protein sequence: CASSQPRDPGGEQYF.

The chain carries TRBV10-3 and TRBJ1-1, with D perhaps matching TRBD1 (6 bases). CDR1 is ENHRY and CDR2 is SYGVKD in the germline V gene. The CDR3 runs 13 residues. Trimming pared 10 bases from V and 1 base from J, leaving 13 bases between. CDR3 coding DNA: TGTGCCAGCCAACAGGGATCGAACACTGAAGCTTTCTTT. Protein: CASQQGSNTEAFF.

The rearrangement joins TRBV18 to TRBJ2-7; D is possibly TRBD1 (5 bases). The germline V gene has CDR1 KGHSH and CDR2 LQKENI. Deletions cut 3 bases from V and 3 bases from J, with 12 bases between. The CDR3 loop spans 14 amino acids. The CDR3 loop is CASSPGQVDYEQYF. In nucleotides, the CDR3 is TGTGCCAGCTCACCGGGGCAGGTGGACTACGAGCAGTACTTC.